Presented here are 8 T cell receptor beta chains from one specimen sequenced in a study of tissue T cells after allogeneic stem cell transplantation. As for time point: mouse harvest day 14 after allogeneic transplant. Each mouse received 10^7 T-cell-depleted marrow cells plus 10^6 splenic CD5+ T cells by tail vein. Here immunoSEQ multiplex PCR was the method, and the copy in TCRdb shows in-frame clones only, minus some. This sample carries about 4,400 clones, 45% to 50% of them seen once, and the ten largest clones take 16%. Material for sequencing was lymph node tissue. These receptor sequences come from a female BALB/c mouse given C57BL/6 T cells with graft-versus-host disease after an allogeneic hematopoietic cell transplant.

In its sample, this clone ranks as medium-sized. All gene names here are mouse names. The read terminates 1 residue ahead of where the CDR3 ends, so the germline J gene completes it. This rearrangement joins TRBV26 to TRBJ1-3; 8 bases align to TRBD1. Germline loops: CDR1 KGHPV, CDR2 FQNQEV (reference sequence). The CDR3 extends over 15 amino acids. The ends lost 4 bases at V and 3 bases at J; junction bases unmatched: 5. The CDR3 reads CASSPRGRGGNTLYF. The DNA read from the CDR3 is TGTGCCAGCAGTCCCAGGGGGCGCGGTGGAAATACGCTCTAT.

A word on this clone: Germline and genes here are mouse. From the germline J gene comes the end of the CDR3, since the read stops 1 residue before it. The rearrangement uses TRBV26 and TRBJ2-4; tentatively, D is TRBD1 or TRBD2 (6 bases each). Trimming pared 4 bases from V and 0 bases from J, leaving 8 bases between. The CDR3 has 14 residues. CDR1 KGHPV and CDR2 FQNQEV come from the germline V gene (reference sequence). The sequenced CDR3 bases are TGTGCCAGCAGTCCGGGGGCTAGTCAAAACACCTTGTAC. Encoded protein: CASSPGASQNTLY. The whole CDR3 protein is CASSPGASQNTLYF.

This clone has a handful of counts. Gene and germline names: mouse. CDR3 protein: CAWLRDWVNQDTQYF. The sequenced CDR3 bases are TGTGCCTGGCTCCGGGACTGGGTCAACCAAGACACCCAGTAC. J is TRBJ2-5 and V is TRBV31, with 9 bases identical to TRBD2. Read sequence stops 1 residue before the CDR3 end, and the germline J gene provides the missing end. CDR1 and CDR2 from the germline V gene are GKSSPN and SITVG. The CDR3 contains 15 residues. The ends lost 5 bases at V and 0 bases at J; junction bases unmatched: 6.

Turning to this clone: Gene and germline names: mouse. The read terminates 1 residue ahead of where the CDR3 ends, so the germline J gene completes it. This chain links TRBV3 with TRBJ1-1, with TRBD1 as a possible D gene (5 bases). The CDR3 length is 13 residues. V lost 5 bases and J lost 2, with 9 bases in between. CDR1 is SNHLY, CDR2 FYNGKV, per germline (reference sequence). CDR3 amino acids: CASSLRDNTEVFF. The sequenced part of the CDR3 DNA is TGTGCCAGCAGCCTCCGGGACAACACAGAAGTCTTC. Filled out from reference TRBV3 and TRBJ1-1, the complete variable domain reads GPKVLQIPSHQIIDMGQMVTLNCDPVSNHLYFYWYKQILGQQMEFLVNFYNGKVMEKSKLFKDQFSVERPDGSYFTLKIQPTALEDSAVYFCASSLRDNTEVFFGKGTRLTVV.

This clone was recorded a few times. Here the gene names and germline are mouse. The read stops 1 residue short of the end of the CDR3; the missing end is completed from the germline J gene. The rearrangement joins TRBV16 to TRBJ1-4; 9 positions agree with TRBD1. The germline gives CDR1 SGHSA, CDR2 FRNQAP. CDR3 length: 15 residues. J lost 7 bases, V lost 1 base, and 4 bases had no gene match. CDR3 bases read: TGTGCAAGCAGCTTAGCAGGGACAGGGACCGAAAGATTATTT. The encoded protein is CASSLAGTGTERLF. The full CDR3 sequence reads CASSLAGTGTERLFF.

This clone rates as medium-sized. Gene names and germline refer to mouse. The read comes to an end 1 residue before the CDR3 does, leaving the germline J gene to fill in the end. V gene TRBV12-2 combines with J gene TRBJ2-1; the D gene is possibly TRBD1 (5 bases). This CDR3 region has 15 residues. Trimming cost V 0 bases and J 0 bases, with 8 bases left between them. Germline CDR1 SGHLS, CDR2 HYDKME. The CDR3 spells CASSLEGSNYAEQFF. The part of the CDR3 DNA that was read is TGTGCCAGCTCTCTCGAGGGGTCTAACTATGCTGAGCAGTTC.

Concerning this clone itself: Germline and genes: mouse. Read coverage stops 1 residue before the CDR3 terminus; the germline J gene supplies the remainder. The rearrangement uses TRBV12-1 and TRBJ2-5, with D possibly TRBD2 on 7 matching bases. With 0 bases removed from V and 4 bases from J, the gap between germline ends came to 10 bases. Per the germline V gene, CDR1 is SGHSN and CDR2 is HYEKVE. This CDR3 is 14 amino acids long. This CDR3 is CASSLWGAEDTQYF. The sequenced CDR3 bases are TGTGCCAGCTCTCTCTGGGGGGCAGAAGACACCCAGTAC.

This clone appeared a few times. The gene symbols are mouse symbols. The CDR3 is cut off 1 residue early in the read; its end comes from the germline J gene. This sequence joins TRBV20 and TRBJ2-2; D not certain. The germline V gene encodes CDR1 GFQATS and CDR2 STVNSAI. The ends were cut back, 3 bases at V and 2 bases at J, with 7 bases in the middle. The CDR3 runs 13 residues. CDR3 DNA (partial): TGTGGTGCTAGTACGGGGAACACCGGGCAGCTCTAC. Amino acid sequence: CGASTGNTGQLY. In full, the CDR3 reads CGASTGNTGQLYF.